The clone carrying this T cell receptor (beta chain) occurred a few times. There are 15 residues in the CDR3. The germline V gene encodes CDR1 LNHNV and CDR2 YYDKDF (reference sequence). Trimming removed 3 bases from V and 7 bases from J, with 16 bases in between. The sample comes from a study of blood T cell repertoires in COVID-19. Study as a whole: The analysed material was cDNA or gDNA that came from T cells, B-cell-depleted T cells, or PBMCs.

TCRdb's table, derived via immunoSEQ multiplex PCR, lists solely in-frame clones and lacks some. This sample has about 46,000 clones; 86% occur once, and the top ten carry 16%. This TCR derives from a man aged 55 to 70 with active or convalescent COVID-19. This chain connects TRBV15 to TRBJ1-5; possible D gene TRBD1, 5 bases. What was sequenced was peripheral blood. The CDR3 sequence: CATSSAAQGFQPQHF. The CDR3 coding sequence is TGTGCCACCAGCAGCGCAGCCCAGGGATTCCAGCCCCAGCATTTT.